This entry features one T cell receptor (beta chain) sequence. These data originate in a study of blood T cell repertoires in COVID-19. The CDR3 totals 13 residues. V was clipped by 5 bases and J by 5 bases, with 10 bases between them. Germline V lookup: CDR1 SGHVS, CDR2 FNYEAQ. Some clones are missing from TCRdb's copy, which holds only in-frame ones; the method was immunoSEQ multiplex PCR. The data hold about 190,000 clones, with approximately 86% observed a single time. The clonotype comes from an elderly woman with active or convalescent COVID-19. Material for sequencing was peripheral blood. The gene calls are TRBV7-6 and TRBJ2-1; D not certain. The CDR3 DNA reads TGTGCCAGCAGCCCCCAACAGCACAATGAGCAGTTCTTC. Its translation: CASSPQQHNEQFF.